This T cell receptor (beta chain) stems from a study of control samples from healthy donors and cancer patients. Using immunoSEQ multiplex PCR, the repertoire was profiled, and TCRdb retains in-frame clones only, with some absent. This listing includes roughly 200,000 clones. Material for sequencing was blood. This sequence originates from a woman between 25 and 40 years old in good health.

The CDR3, as DNA: TGTGCCTCCCAGGGGGCTGGAAACACCATATATTTT. The encoded protein is CASQGAGNTIYF. This sequence joins TRBV9 and TRBJ1-3, with 7 bases matching TRBD1. There are 12 residues in the CDR3. V shed 10 bases and J 2 bases; nucleotides not matched to a gene: 3. Per the germline V gene, CDR1 is SGDLS and CDR2 is YYNGEE. Full variable domain (missing parts from reference TRBV9 and TRBJ1-3): DSGVTQTPKHLITATGQRVTLRCSPRSGDLSVYWYQQSLDQGLQFLIQYYNGEERAKGNILERFSAQQFPDLHSELNLSSLELGDSALYFCASQGAGNTIYFGEGSWLTVV.